This T cell receptor beta chain is drawn from a study of T cell responses to AZD1222 COVID-19 vaccine. Some clones are missing from TCRdb's copy, which holds only in-frame ones; the method was immunoSEQ multiplex PCR. The sample has some 120,000 clones; around 94% are singletons. Study-wide results and caveats: Repertoire sampling occurred only after the peak T cell response. Vaccination with two AZD1222 doses was followed by a rise in Spike-specific TCR breadth and depth.

Notes on this clone: Its target is not known.

Sequences were derived from peripheral blood, sampled on day 0 of AZD1222 vaccination. The TCR sequence derives from an adult in good health.

The CDR3 here is CASSKDVRTGRLSNQPQHF. The CDR3 coding sequence is TGTGCCAGCAGCAAAGACGTTAGGACAGGCAGACTTAGCAATCAGCCCCAGCATTTT. This sequence joins TRBV21-1 and TRBJ1-5; TRBD1 is the table's D call and was not checked against the DNA. TRBV21-1 is a pseudogene. This CDR3 has 19 amino acids.